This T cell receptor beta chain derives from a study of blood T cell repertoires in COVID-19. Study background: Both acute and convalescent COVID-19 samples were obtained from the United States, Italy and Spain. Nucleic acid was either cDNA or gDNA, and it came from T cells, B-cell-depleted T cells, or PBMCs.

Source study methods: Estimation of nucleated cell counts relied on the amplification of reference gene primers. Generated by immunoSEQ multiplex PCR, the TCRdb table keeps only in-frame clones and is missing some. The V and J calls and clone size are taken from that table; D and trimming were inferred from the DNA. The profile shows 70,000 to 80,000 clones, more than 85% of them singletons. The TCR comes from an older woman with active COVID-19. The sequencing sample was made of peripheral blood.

Here the CDR3 DNA reads TGTGCCAGCAGCCGACTTTATAATCAGCCCCAGCATTTT. Amino acid sequence: CASSRLYNQPQHF. The V and J genes are TRBV28 and TRBJ1-5; unclear D gene. The germline CDR1 and CDR2 sequences are MDHEN and SYDVKM. The V end was cut by 6 bases, the J end by 4 bases, with 10 bases between. This CDR3 contains 13 residues.